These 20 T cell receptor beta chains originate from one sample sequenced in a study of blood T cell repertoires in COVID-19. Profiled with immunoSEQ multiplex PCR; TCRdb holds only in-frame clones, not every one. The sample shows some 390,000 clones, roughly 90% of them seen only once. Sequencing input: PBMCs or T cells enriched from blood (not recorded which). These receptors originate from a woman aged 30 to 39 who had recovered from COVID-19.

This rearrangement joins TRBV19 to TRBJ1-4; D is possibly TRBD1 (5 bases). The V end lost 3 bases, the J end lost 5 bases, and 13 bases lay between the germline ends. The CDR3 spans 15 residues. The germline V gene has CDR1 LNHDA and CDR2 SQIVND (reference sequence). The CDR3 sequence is CASSILTVSNEKLFF. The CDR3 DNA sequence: TGTGCCAGTAGTATCCTGACAGTCTCAAATGAAAAACTGTTTTTT.

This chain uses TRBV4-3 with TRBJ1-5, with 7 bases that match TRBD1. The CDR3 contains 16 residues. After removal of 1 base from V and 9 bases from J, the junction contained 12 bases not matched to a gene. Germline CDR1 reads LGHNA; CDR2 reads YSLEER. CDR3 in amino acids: CASSQAAGGDVGPQHF. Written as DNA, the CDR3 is TGCGCCAGCAGCCAAGCAGCAGGGGGAGACGTAGGGCCCCAGCATTTT.

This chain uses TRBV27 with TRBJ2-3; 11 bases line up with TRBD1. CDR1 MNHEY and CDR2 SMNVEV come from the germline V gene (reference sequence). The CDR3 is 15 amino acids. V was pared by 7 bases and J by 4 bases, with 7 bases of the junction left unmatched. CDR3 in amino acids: CASTRTGGASDTQYF. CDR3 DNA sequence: TGTGCCAGCACCCGGACAGGGGGCGCATCAGATACGCAGTATTTT.

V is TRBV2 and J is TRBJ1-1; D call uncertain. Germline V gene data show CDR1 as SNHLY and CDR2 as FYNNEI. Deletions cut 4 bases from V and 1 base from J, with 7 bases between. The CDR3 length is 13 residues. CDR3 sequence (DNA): TGTGCCAGCAGTGTTATAGAGAACACTGAAGCTTTCTTT. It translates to CASSVIENTEAFF.

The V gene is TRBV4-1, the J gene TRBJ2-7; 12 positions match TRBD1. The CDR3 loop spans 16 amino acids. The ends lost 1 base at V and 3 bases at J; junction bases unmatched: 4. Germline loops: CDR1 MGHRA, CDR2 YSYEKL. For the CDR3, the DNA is TGCGCCAGCAGCCAAGGGGACAGGGGGCGGATCTACGAGCAGTACTTC. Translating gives CASSQGDRGRIYEQYF.

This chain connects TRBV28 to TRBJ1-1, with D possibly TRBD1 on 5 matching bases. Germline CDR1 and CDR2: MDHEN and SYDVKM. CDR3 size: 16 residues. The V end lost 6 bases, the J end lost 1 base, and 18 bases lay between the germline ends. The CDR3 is CASSAGISLTNTEAFF. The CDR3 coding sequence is TGTGCCAGCAGCGCAGGGATCTCCTTGACGAACACTGAAGCTTTCTTT.

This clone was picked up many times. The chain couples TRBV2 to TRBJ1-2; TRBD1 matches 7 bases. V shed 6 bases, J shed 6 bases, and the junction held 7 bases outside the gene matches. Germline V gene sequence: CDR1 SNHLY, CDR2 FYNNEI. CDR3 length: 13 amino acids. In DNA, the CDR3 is TGTGCCAGCAGGAGGACAGGTATTGATGGCTACACCTTC. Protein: CASRRTGIDGYTF.

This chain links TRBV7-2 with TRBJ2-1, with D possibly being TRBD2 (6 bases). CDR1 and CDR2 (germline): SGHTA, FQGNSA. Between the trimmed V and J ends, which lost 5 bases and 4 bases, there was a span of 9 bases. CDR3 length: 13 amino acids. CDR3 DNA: TGTGCCAGCAGCGTTAGCGGATACAATGAGCAGTTCTTC. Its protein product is CASSVSGYNEQFF.

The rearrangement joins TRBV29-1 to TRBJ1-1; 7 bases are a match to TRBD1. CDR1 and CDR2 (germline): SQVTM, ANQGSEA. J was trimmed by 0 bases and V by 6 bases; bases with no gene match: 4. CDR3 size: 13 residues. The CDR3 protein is CSVTGQLNTEAFF. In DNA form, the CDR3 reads TGCAGCGTGACGGGACAGCTGAACACTGAAGCTTTCTTT.

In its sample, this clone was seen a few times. In nucleotides, the CDR3 is TGCGCCAGCGAAGACAGCCAGAATGGGGGGGGCAATCAGCCCCAGCATTTT. Its protein is CASEDSQNGGGNQPQHF. The rearrangement joins TRBV10-2 to TRBJ1-5; weak D call: TRBD1 (5 bases). The germline V and J ends were trimmed by 8 bases and 2 bases, with 22 bases remaining between them. This CDR3 spans 17 amino acids. Germline values: CDR1 WSHSY, CDR2 SAAADI.

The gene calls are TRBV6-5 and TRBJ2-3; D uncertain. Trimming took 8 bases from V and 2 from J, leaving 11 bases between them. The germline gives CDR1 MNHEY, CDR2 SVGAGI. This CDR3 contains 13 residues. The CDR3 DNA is TGTGCCAGCTCGGTGCAATTCACAGATACGCAGTATTTT. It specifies CASSVQFTDTQYF.

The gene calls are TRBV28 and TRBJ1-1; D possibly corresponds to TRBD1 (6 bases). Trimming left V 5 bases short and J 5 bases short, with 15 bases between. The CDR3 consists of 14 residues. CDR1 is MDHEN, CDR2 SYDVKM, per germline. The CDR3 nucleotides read TGTGCCAGCAGTCCTCACAGGGTGGGGACTGAAGCTTTCTTT. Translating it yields CASSPHRVGTEAFF. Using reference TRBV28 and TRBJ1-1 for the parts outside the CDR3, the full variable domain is DVKVTQSSRYLVKRTGEKVFLECVQDMDHENMFWYRQDPGLGLRLIYFSYDVKMKEKGDIPEGYSVSREKKERFSLILESASTNQTSMYLCASSPHRVGTEAFFGQGTRLTVV.

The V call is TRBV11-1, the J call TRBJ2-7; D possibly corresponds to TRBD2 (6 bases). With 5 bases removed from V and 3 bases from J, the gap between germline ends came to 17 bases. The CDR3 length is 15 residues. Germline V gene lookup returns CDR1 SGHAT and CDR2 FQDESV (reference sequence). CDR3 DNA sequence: TGTGCCAGCAGCGTCGGGACTGCTTTTGGCTACGAGCAGTACTTC. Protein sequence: CASSVGTAFGYEQYF. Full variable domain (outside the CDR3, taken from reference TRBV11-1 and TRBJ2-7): EAEVAQSPRYKITEKSQAVAFWCDPISGHATLYWYRQILGQGPELLVQFQDESVVDDSQLPKDRFSAERLKGVDSTLKIQPAELGDSAMYLCASSVGTAFGYEQYFGPGTRLTVT.

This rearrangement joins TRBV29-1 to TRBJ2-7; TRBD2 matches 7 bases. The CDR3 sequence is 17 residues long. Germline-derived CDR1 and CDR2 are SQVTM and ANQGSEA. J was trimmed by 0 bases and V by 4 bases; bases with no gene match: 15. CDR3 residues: CSVATYVLASYSYEQYF. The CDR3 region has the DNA TGCAGCGTTGCTACCTACGTACTAGCGTCTTACTCCTACGAGCAGTACTTC.

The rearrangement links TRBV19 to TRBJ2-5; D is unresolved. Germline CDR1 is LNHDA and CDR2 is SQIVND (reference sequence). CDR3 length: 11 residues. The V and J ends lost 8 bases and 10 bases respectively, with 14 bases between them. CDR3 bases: TGTGCCAGTGGAGCCCCGGTAGGCCAGTACTTC. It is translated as CASGAPVGQYF. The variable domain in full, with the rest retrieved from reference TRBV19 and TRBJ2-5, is DGGITQSPKYLFRKEGQNVTLSCEQNLNHDAMYWYRQDPGQGLRLIYYSQIVNDFQKGDIAEGYSVSREKKESFPLTVTSAQKNPTAFYLCASGAPVGQYFGPGTRLLVL.

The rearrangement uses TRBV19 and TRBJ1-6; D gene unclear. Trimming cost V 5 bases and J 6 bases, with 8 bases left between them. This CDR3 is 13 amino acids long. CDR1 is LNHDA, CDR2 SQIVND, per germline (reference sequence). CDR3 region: CASSYSPNSPLHF. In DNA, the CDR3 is TGTGCCAGTAGTTACAGTCCTAATTCACCCCTCCACTTT.

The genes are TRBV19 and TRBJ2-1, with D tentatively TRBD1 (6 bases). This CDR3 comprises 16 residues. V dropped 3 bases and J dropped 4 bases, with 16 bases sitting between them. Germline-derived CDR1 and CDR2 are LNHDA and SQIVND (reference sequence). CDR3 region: CASSISRTARYNEQFF. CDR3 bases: TGTGCCAGTAGTATTAGCCGGACAGCCCGTTACAATGAGCAGTTCTTC.

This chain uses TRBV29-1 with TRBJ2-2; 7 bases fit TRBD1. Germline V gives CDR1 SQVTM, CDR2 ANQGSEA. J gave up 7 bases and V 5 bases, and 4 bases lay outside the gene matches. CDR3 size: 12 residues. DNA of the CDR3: TGCAGCGTTAGGGGGCCCGGCGGGGAGCTGTTTTTT. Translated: CSVRGPGGELFF.

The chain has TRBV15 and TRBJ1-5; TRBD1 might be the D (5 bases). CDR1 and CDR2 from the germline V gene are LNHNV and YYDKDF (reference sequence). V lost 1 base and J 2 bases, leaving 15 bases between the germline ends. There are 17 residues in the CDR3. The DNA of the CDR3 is TGTGCCACCAGCAGAGTAACAGGCCCGGGCGGCAATCAGCCCCAGCATTTT. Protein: CATSRVTGPGGNQPQHF.

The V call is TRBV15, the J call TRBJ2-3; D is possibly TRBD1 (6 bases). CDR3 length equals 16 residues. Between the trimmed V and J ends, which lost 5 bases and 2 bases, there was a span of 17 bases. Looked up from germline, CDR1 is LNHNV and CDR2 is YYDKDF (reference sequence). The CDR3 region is CATSGHRALHTDTQYF. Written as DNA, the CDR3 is TGTGCCACCAGCGGCCACAGGGCCCTACACACAGATACGCAGTATTTT.